The rows below give T cell receptor beta chains drawn from one sample of a study of T-cell memory formation after mild COVID-19. TCRdb itself ran the 5' RACE reads through MiXCR, one entry per CDR3 protein. The sample lists about 560,000 distinct CDR3 sequences; approximately 15% were seen once. The material sequenced was PBMCs or a T cell subset sorted from them (not recorded which). These receptors were obtained from an adult woman who had mild COVID-19 (a few samples of this study predate the infection). Cell type and time point are not known. CDR3s include the opening cysteine and the closing phenylalanine or tryptophan. Each record gives: V gene, clone size, D gene, J gene, CDR3 DNA, CDR3 protein. A D gene is named only where the DNA matches it firmly. The size entry is marked missing in some rows and otherwise reads once, few, many or a size class.

TRBV3-1	-	-	TRBJ1-1	TGTGCCAGCAGCCAAGTGTCCTCCGGTGAAGCTTTCTTT	CASSQVSSGEAFF
TRBV27	-	-	TRBJ2-1	TGTGCCAGCAGTCCCCAGGGCTTTAGCTCCTACAATGAGCAGTTCTTC	CASSPQGFSSYNEQFF
TRBV4-1	-	TRBD2	TRBJ2-6	TGCGCCAGCAGCCCATGGGAGGGGCCTGATGGGGCCAACGTCCTGACTTTC	CASSPWEGPDGANVLTF
TRBV29-1	few	-	TRBJ1-2	TGCAGCGACAAGGGGCAGGGAGAAAACTATGGCTACACCTTC	CSDKGQGENYGYTF
TRBV2	once	-	TRBJ2-7	TGTGCCAGCAGTTTTTTCCGGGGGACCTACGAGCAGTACTTC	CASSFFRGTYEQYF
TRBV9	-	-	TRBJ1-1	TGTGCCAGCAGCGTAGGGTGGGGACCCACTGAAGCTTTCTTT	CASSVGWGPTEAFF
TRBV7-9	few	-	TRBJ2-2	TGTGCCAGCAGCTTCGTACGGGAGTGGAACACCGGGGAGCTGTTTTTT	CASSFVREWNTGELFF
TRBV20-1	many	-	TRBJ2-1	TGCAGTGCTAGAAGTCCTGCTAGCAGAATCAATGAGCAGTTCTTC	CSARSPASRINEQFF
TRBV7-2	few	-	TRBJ1-2	TGTGCCAGCAGCCCCCGGGGTCCGCTCTATGGCTACACCTTC	CASSPRGPLYGYTF
TRBV6-5	few	-	TRBJ2-3	TGTGCCAGCAGTTACTCGATCCTGGGGCCAGATACGCAGTATTTT	CASSYSILGPDTQYF
TRBV20-1	-	-	TRBJ1-5	TGCAGTGCTGCAGGGGTCCCGGGGGAACGACAGCCCCAGCATTTT	CSAAGVPGERQPQHF
TRBV5-1	many	-	TRBJ2-3	TGCGCCAGCAGCTTGCGACGGGCAGGTCGAGATACGCAGTATTTT	CASSLRRAGRDTQYF
TRBV6-1	few	TRBD1	TRBJ1-5	TGTGCCAGCAGTGAAGTACACAGGGGTCAGCCCCAGCATTTT	CASSEVHRGQPQHF
TRBV12-3/TRBV12-4	few	TRBD2	TRBJ2-1	TGTGCCAGCAGTTTTGACGGGGGGTTTCTGGGGCAGTTCTTC	CASSFDGGFLGQFF
TRBV12-3/TRBV12-4	-	-	TRBJ2-4	TGTGCCAGCAGCCAATCGACAGAAAACATTCAGTACTTC	CASSQSTENIQYF
TRBV30	-	-	TRBJ2-7	TGTGCCTGGAGCCTAACTGGGATCGGCGAGCAGTACTTC	CAWSLTGIGEQYF
TRBV7-8	few	-	TRBJ1-1	TGTGCCAGCAGCTTAGCGGGGGTGGCAATAACTGAAGCTTTCTTT	CASSLAGVAITEAFF
TRBV9	few	-	TRBJ2-2	TGTGCCAGCAGCGTAGAGGTCCACGGGGAGCTGTTTTTT	CASSVEVHGELFF
TRBV7-8	few	-	TRBJ1-1	TGTGCCAGCAGCCCATGGGGACAAGGGGAACCTGAAGCTTTCTTT	CASSPWGQGEPEAFF
TRBV4-1	-	-	TRBJ2-2	TGCGCCAGCAGCCAAGAACCCCCAGGGGACTACGCCGGGGAGCTGTTTTTT	CASSQEPPGDYAGELFF
TRBV7-9	-	-	TRBJ1-1	TGTGCCAGCAGCCCCGATCTAATGAACACTGAAGCTTTCTTT	CASSPDLMNTEAFF
TRBV6-5	-	-	TRBJ1-5	TGTGCCAGCAGTAAGGGCAGATTTAGCAATCAGCCCCAGCATTTT	CASSKGRFSNQPQHF
TRBV4-1	few	TRBD2	TRBJ2-1	TGCGCCAGCAGGCGACTAGCGGGGAATGAGCAGTTCTTC	CASRRLAGNEQFF
TRBV7-3	few	TRBD2	TRBJ2-3	TGTGCCAGCAGCTTATTAATAACTAGCGGGAGAAGCACAGATACGCAGTATTTT	CASSLLITSGRSTDTQYF
TRBV5-1	few	-	TRBJ1-2	TGCGCCAGCAGCCCGGGACGGTCGAACTATGGCTACACCTTC	CASSPGRSNYGYTF
TRBV7-9	-	-	TRBJ2-7	TGTGCCAGCAGCTCCCGGGCCCCCCAGGACGAGCAGTACTTC	CASSSRAPQDEQYF
TRBV21-1	-	-	TRBJ2-5	TGTGCCAGCACCAACGTGGGGAGGCAAGAGACCCAGTACTTC	CASTNVGRQETQYF
TRBV5-1	few	-	TRBJ2-7	TGCGCCAGCAGCTACGACCCGGGGGCCGGGTACGAGCAGTACTTC	CASSYDPGAGYEQYF